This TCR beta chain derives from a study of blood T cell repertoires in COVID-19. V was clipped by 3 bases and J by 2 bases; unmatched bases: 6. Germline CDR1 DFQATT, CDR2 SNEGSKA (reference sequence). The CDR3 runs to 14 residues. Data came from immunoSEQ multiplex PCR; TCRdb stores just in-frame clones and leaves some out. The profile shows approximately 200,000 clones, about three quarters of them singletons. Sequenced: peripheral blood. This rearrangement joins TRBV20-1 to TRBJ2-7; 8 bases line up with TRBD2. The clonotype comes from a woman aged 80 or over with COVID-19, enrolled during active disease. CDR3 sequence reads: CSASGAGRAYEQYF. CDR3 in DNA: TGCAGTGCTAGTGGGGCCGGGAGGGCCTACGAGCAGTACTTC.